Below, one TCR beta chain is given with its context. This record belongs to a study of blood T cell repertoires in COVID-19. TCRdb keeps only in-frame clones here, not all; method: immunoSEQ multiplex PCR. The table includes under 150,000 clones, over 75% detected once. Germline assignment: CDR1 KGHSH and CDR2 LQKENI. Trimming pared 1 base from V and 6 bases from J, leaving 13 bases between. CDR3 size: 15 residues. Sequenced material: PBMCs or T cells enriched from blood (not recorded which). This TCR derives from a man aged 45-65 years in a cohort exposed to, infected with or recovered from COVID-19 (not recorded which). The J gene is TRBJ2-1, the V gene TRBV18, with D possibly being TRBD2 (6 bases). The DNA of the CDR3 is TGTGCCAGCTCACCACTGGGTAGGGAGGCCAATGAGCAGTTCTTC. Protein: CASSPLGREANEQFF.